The entry that follows covers one T cell receptor beta chain sequence. The record originates from a study of blood T cell repertoires in COVID-19. V was pared by 3 bases and J by 0 bases, with 6 bases of the junction left unmatched. The CDR3 runs 16 residues. The germline gives CDR1 SGHRS, CDR2 YFSETQ. Authors' processing steps: The authors estimated nucleated cell counts from reference gene primer amplification. Clones were sequenced by immunoSEQ multiplex PCR, and TCRdb holds only the in-frame ones, with some missing. V and J calls and clone size are copied from that table; D and trimming were computed from the DNA. Altogether roughly 49,000 clones are present, less than 90% being singletons, with the ten largest covering around 27%.

The TCR sequence derives from a human donor in a cohort sampled during active COVID-19. V gene TRBV5-1 combines with J gene TRBJ2-3, with 8 bases aligning to TRBD2. Material for sequencing was peripheral blood. The CDR3 DNA reads as TGCGCCAGCAGCTCGACTAGCGCCCCCAGCACAGATACGCAGTATTTT. It translates to CASSSTSAPSTDTQYF.